This T cell receptor (beta chain) was identified in a study of T cell changes during pregnancy in multiple sclerosis. The CDR3 loop spans 15 amino acids. Germline trimming cut 6 bases from V and 10 bases from J; bases unmatched to any gene: 10. CDR1 LNHDA and CDR2 SQIVND come from the germline V gene (reference sequence). Generated by immunoSEQ multiplex PCR, the TCRdb table keeps only in-frame clones and is missing some. The table lists 45,000 to 50,000 clones, 85% to 95% of them singletons. The receptor was isolated from a female donor with multiple sclerosis, enrolled in a pregnancy study. The specimen comprised peripheral blood, sampled in the third trimester of pregnancy. V and J are TRBV19 and TRBJ1-6, with 9 bases fitting TRBD1. CDR3: CASRTDRGTRSPLHF. The CDR3 DNA sequence: TGTGCCAGTAGAACGGACAGGGGTACGAGGTCACCCCTCCACTTT.